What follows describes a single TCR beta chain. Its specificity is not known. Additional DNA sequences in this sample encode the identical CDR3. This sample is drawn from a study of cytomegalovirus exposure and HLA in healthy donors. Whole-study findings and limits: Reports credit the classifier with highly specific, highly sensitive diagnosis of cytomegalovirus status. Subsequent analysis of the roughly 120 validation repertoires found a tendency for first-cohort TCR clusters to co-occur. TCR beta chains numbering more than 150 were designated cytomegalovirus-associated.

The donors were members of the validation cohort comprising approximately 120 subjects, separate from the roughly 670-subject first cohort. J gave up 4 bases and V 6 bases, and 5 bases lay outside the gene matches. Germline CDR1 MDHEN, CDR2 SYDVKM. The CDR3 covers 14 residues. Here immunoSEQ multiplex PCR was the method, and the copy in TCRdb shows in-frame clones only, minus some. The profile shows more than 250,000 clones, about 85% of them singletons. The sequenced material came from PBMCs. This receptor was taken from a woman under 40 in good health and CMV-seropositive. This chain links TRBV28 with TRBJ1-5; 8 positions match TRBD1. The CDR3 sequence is CASSRDRTNQPQHF. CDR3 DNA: TGTGCCAGCAGCAGGGACAGGACGAATCAGCCCCAGCATTTT.